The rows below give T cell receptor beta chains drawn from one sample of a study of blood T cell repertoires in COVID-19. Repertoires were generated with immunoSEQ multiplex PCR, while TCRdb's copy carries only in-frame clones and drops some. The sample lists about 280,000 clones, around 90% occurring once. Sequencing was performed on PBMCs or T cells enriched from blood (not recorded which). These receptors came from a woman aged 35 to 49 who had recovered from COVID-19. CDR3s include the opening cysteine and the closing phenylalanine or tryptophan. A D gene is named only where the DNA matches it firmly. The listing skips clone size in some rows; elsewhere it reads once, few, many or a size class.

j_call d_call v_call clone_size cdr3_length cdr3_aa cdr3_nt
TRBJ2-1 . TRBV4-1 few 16 CASSQNRISVDNEQFF TGCGCCAGCAGCCAAAACCGAATTAGTGTCGACAATGAGCAGTTCTTC
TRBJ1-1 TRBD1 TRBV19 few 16 CASSMAGQRTNTEAFF TGTGCCAGTAGTATGGCGGGACAGCGAACGAACACTGAAGCTTTCTTT
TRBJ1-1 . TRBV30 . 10 CAWSRVEAFF TGTGCCTGGAGTAGAGTTGAAGCTTTCTTT
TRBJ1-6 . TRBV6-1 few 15 CASSDSDTNNSPLHF TGTGCCAGCAGTGACAGCGATACTAATAATTCACCCCTCCACTTT
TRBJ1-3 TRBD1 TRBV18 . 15 CASSPDRGGGNTIYF TGTGCCAGCTCCCCCGACAGGGGTGGAGGAAACACCATATATTTT
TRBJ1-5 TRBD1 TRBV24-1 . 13 CATRDRASQPQHF TGTGCCACCAGAGACAGGGCGAGTCAGCCCCAGCATTTT
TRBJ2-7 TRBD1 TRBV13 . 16 CASSLLTPGQLYEQYF TGTGCCAGCAGCTTACTAACTCCGGGACAGCTCTACGAGCAGTACTTC
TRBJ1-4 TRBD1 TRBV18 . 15 CASSHGGQGTKKLFF TGTGCCAGCTCACACGGAGGACAGGGGACGAAAAAACTGTTTTTT
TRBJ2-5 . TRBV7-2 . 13 CASNPGAKETQYF TGTGCCAGCAACCCGGGAGCTAAGGAGACCCAGTACTTC
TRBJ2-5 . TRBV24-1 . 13 CATSDEEEETQYF TGTGCCACCAGTGATGAAGAGGAAGAGACCCAGTACTTC